Described below is a single T cell receptor (beta chain) sequence and its context. Its antigen remains unknown. Other nucleotide sequences in the sample specify the same CDR3. The data belong to a study of shared clonotypes between healthy human individuals. Study-wide context: Serving as donors were two women and a few men, whose ages spanned 18 to 49. Per donor, CD8 memory used one plate, CD8 naive used two, CD4 memory used three and CD4 naive used three.

Overall study findings and caveats: Clonotypes shared by all four sorted-subset donors had higher generation probabilities than non-shared clonotypes. Genetic and exposure-history diversity was limited by the few donors.

Naive CD8 cells lacked CD45RO, underwent positive selection for CCR7 and left out terminally differentiated effector memory CD45RA+ cells. Between the trimmed V and J ends, which lost 3 bases and 0 bases, there was a span of 9 bases. The CDR3 runs 15 residues. CDR1 is SGHVS and CDR2 is FQNEAQ in the germline V gene. Generated by immunoSEQ multiplex PCR, the TCRdb table keeps only in-frame clones and is missing some. The sample includes about 2.1 million clones, just under 95% seen only once; the top ten take around 1.7%. What was sequenced was naive CD8+ T cells from PBMCs. The rearrangement joins TRBV7-8 to TRBJ2-1, with no clear D. This TCR came from a man aged 18-30 years in good health. Some clones in this sample may be carry-over from other donors' samples. This CDR3 reads CASSFSGSSYNEQFF. CDR3 DNA: TGTGCCAGCAGCTTTTCCGGAAGCTCCTACAATGAGCAGTTCTTC.